The text below deals with one T cell receptor beta chain. What it recognizes is unknown. This sample was taken from a study of T cell repertoires in cytomegalovirus infection. This CDR3 is built from 14 residues. Germline V gene sequence: CDR1 SGHTA, CDR2 FQGNSA. MiXCR, run by TCRdb on the reads, gives a single entry per CDR3 protein. The sample includes 800,000 to 950,000 distinct CDR3 sequences, roughly 33% of them seen just once. The clonotype was recovered from a human donor in good health (CMV status not recorded). Some clones in this sample may be carry-over from other donors' samples. The V and J genes are TRBV7-2 and TRBJ1-3, with TRBD1 as a possible D gene (5 bases). The source was cultured CD8+ T cells from PBMCs, collected from culture after CMV antigen stimulation. In nucleotides, the CDR3 is TGTGCAAGCGGCACAGGATTCTCTGGAAACACCATATATTTT. It is translated as CASGTGFSGNTIYF.